The present TCR beta chain was sequenced within a study of control samples from healthy donors and cancer patients. Assay: immunoSEQ multiplex PCR; the TCRdb copy retains only in-frame clones and omits some. The table shows 85,000 to 95,000 clones, with roughly 92% occurring only once. The V gene's germline CDR1 is SGHTA and CDR2 FQGTGA. This CDR3 comprises 13 residues. Between the trimmed V and J ends, which lost 6 bases and 0 bases, there was a span of 8 bases. The receptor was isolated from a woman aged 30 to 39 in good health. The rearrangement joins TRBV7-3 to TRBJ1-1; D uncertain. Sequences were obtained from blood. The CDR3 coding sequence is TGTGCCAGCAGGATTGCGATGAACACTGAAGCTTTCTTT. This translates into CASRIAMNTEAFF.